This T cell receptor beta chain was sequenced during a study of blood T cell repertoires in COVID-19. Study background: Spain, Italy and the United States supplied samples that represented acute and convalescent COVID-19. T cells, B-cell-depleted T cells, or PBMCs supplied cDNA or gDNA.

The V and J ends lost 10 bases and 1 base respectively, with 17 bases between them. The CDR3 loop spans 15 amino acids. Per germline, CDR1 MNHEY and CDR2 SVGAGI. Original processing notes: Amplification from reference gene primers served as the basis for estimated nucleated cell counts. The protocol was immunoSEQ multiplex PCR, while the TCRdb copy is restricted to in-frame clones and leaves out a portion. V and J calls and clone size follow that table, whereas D and trimming were derived from the DNA. The repertoire holds some 150,000 clones, with 86% as singletons. In its sample, this clone was seen a few times.

V usage is TRBV6-5 and J usage is TRBJ2-1; unclear D gene. Sequenced: peripheral blood. This clonotype originated in a man aged 65-85 years with acute or convalescent COVID-19. CDR3 in amino acids: CAIRPPERSYNEQFF. The CDR3 DNA reads TGTGCCATCCGGCCCCCCGAGAGGTCCTACAATGAGCAGTTCTTC.